Each of the 3 T cell receptor beta chains below was sequenced from the same sample in a study of cytomegalovirus exposure and HLA in healthy donors. Primers included in the PCR were 60 Vbeta and 13 Jbeta primers. Clones were sequenced by immunoSEQ multiplex PCR, and TCRdb holds only the in-frame ones, with some missing. The sample includes about 160,000 clones, around 84% of them seen just once. Sequenced material: PBMCs. The receptors derive from a man aged 50-59 years in good health and CMV-seropositive.

This clone was recorded only once. The chain carries TRBV7-9 and TRBJ2-7, with 9 bases matching TRBD1. The CDR3 extends over 15 amino acids. Germline V gene lookup returns CDR1 SEHNR and CDR2 FQNEAQ (reference sequence). V trimming: 5 bases; J trimming: 3 bases; junction bases outside the gene matches: 8. The CDR3 region is CASSPRTGVIYEQYF. In DNA, the CDR3 is TGTGCCAGCAGCCCCCGGACAGGGGTCATCTACGAGCAGTACTTC.

This clone was counted only a few times. V gene TRBV2 combines with J gene TRBJ2-1, with 12 bases aligning to TRBD2. Trimming cost V 3 bases and J 10 bases; bases outside gene matches: 10. There are 16 residues in the CDR3. Germline V gene sequence: CDR1 SNHLY, CDR2 FYNNEI. CDR3 loop: CASSESSSGGAREQFF. The CDR3 DNA reads TGTGCCAGCAGTGAGAGCTCTAGCGGGGGGGCAAGAGAGCAGTTCTTC.

The rearrangement links TRBV5-1 to TRBJ2-2; tentatively, D is TRBD1 (5 bases). In germline, CDR1 is SGHRS, CDR2 YFSETQ. The CDR3 consists of 15 residues. Trimming shortened V by 1 base and J by 4 bases, and 11 bases separated the two germline ends. The CDR3 DNA sequence: TGCGCCAGCAGCTTGTCCCAGGGTACCACCGGGGAGCTGTTTTTT. Translated, it gives CASSLSQGTTGELFF.